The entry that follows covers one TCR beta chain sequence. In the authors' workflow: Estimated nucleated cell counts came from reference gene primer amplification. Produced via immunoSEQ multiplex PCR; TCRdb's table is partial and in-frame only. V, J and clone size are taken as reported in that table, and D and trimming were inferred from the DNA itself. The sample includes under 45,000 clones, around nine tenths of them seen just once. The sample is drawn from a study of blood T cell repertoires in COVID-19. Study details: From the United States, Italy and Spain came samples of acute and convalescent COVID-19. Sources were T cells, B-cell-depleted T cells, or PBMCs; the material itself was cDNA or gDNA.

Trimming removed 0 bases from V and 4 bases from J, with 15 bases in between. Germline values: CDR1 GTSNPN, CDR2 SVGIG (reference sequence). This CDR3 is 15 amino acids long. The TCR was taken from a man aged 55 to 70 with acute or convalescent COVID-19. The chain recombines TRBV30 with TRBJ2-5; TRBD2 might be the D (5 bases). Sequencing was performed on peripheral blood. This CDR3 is CAWSVLLGNGETQYF. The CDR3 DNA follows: TGTGCCTGGAGTGTACTCCTCGGGAATGGAGAGACCCAGTACTTC.